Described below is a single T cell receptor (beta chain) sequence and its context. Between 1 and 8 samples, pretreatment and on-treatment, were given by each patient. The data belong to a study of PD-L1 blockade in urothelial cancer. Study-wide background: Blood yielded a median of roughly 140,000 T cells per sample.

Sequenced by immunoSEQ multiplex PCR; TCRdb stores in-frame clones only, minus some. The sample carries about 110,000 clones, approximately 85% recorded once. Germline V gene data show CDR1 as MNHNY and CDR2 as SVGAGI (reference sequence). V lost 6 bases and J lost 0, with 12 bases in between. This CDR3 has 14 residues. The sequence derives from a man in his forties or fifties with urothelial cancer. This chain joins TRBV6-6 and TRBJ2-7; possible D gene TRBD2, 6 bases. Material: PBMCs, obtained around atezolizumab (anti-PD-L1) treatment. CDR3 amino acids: CASSPTRGSYEQYF. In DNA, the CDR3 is TGTGCCAGCAGCCCAACGCGGGGCTCCTACGAGCAGTACTTC.